This TCR beta chain was sequenced during a study of identical twins (dated by TCRdb to about 2016). Some background on the complete study: To test whether fetal clonotypes persist, the study used deep sequencing on TCR alpha and beta repertoires from monozygotic twins, unrelated adults of various ages, and cord blood. Replicate twin experiments were performed at different times using different library preparation protocols to rule out contamination. General study outcomes and caveats: Fewer insertions were carried by abundant cord blood beta clonotypes, a similar but weaker trend appeared in young adult naive repertoires, and no such trend appeared in memory repertoires. Compared with coincidental sharing between unrelated individuals, out-of-frame TCR alpha sequences shared between twins had an excess of sequences with low generation probability. Because the same donors could not be followed over many years, the conclusions relied on cross-sectional statistical analysis. In beta out-of-frame sequences, excess twin sharing was weaker, because having fewer shared sequences lowered the signal-to-noise ratio. Invariant T cells such as MAIT and iNKT could partly confound zero-insertion analyses, though diverse VJ usage argued against this for most clonotypes. In monozygotic twins, recombination models systematically underestimated out-of-frame TCR alpha sharing, but the models matched the sharing seen between unrelated individuals.

Libraries were made using 5' RACE. The data were produced on an Illumina HiSeq 2000. Template switching introduced a universal primer binding site; the final cDNA contained a unique molecular identifier, enabling accurate counting of TCR cDNA molecules. Specific primers in the conserved constant-segment region were used to synthesize first-strand cDNA for TCR alpha and beta chains. To control for contamination, each cDNA library was double barcoded with a SMART-Mk sample barcode plus Illumina barcodes. TruSeq adapter sequences, together with Illumina sample barcodes, were added in two successive PCR steps. Sequencing of the TCR alpha and beta cDNA libraries was done on the Illumina HiSeq platform using custom primers. The authors processed their data as follows. MiGEC was used to process raw reads and extract unique molecular identifiers, and MiXCR was used to find CDR3 positions. For each individual, recombination models were inferred using an EM algorithm with the repgenHMM and IGoR tools. The tcR package in R was used for shared clonotype analysis, with sharing normalized by the product of cloneset sizes. To study raw recombination without the effects of thymic and clonal selection, out-of-frame nonproductive sequences were analyzed. TCRdb reran the public reads through fastp at Q25 and MiXCR, keeping productive beta chains. Rows matching on CDR3 protein sequence are summarized as one entry with the most common DNA and genes. Here the V and J calls rest on TCRdb's processing, not on the authors' analysis. This sample gives around 160,000 distinct CDR3 sequences in total; roughly 3.2% of them show up just once. The ten largest clones capture 8.1% of the sample.

This clonotype was seen at least ten times. The antigen this receptor binds is unknown. No per-base quality is available; no much larger clone lies one base away. Every donor was a healthy Caucasian. Miltenyi CD45RO+ enrichment and human naive T-cell isolation kits were used to isolate memory (CD45RO+) and naive T cells from PBMC. Spanning cysteine to phenylalanine, the CDR3 consists of 13 amino acids. Only the CDR3 DNA is retained, 39 bases long and in frame from the first base. For this chain, trimming is 4 bases at the V end and 8 bases at the J end, and the number of junction bases without a gene match is 7. From the germline V gene (reference sequence), CDR1 is DFQATT and CDR2 is SNEGSKA.

The sequenced material came from memory T cells sorted from blood. What this sample's cell subset or site label stands for: CD45RO+ enriched T cells. This sequence was found in a man aged 18 to 30 in good health. The chain links TRBV20-1 with TRBJ2-1, and 8 junctional nucleotides match TRBD2. The nucleotide sequence is given as TGCAGTGCTACAGCGGGAGTTTACCATGAGCAGTTCTTC. Its translation reads: CSATAGVYHEQFF.